The source of this TCR beta chain is a study of T cell clusters in autoimmune cytopenias. About 37,500 genome equivalents of blood DNA were amplified for TRB. Findings and limits, study-wide: TRB repertoire shifts in secondary cytopenia and chronic lymphocytic leukemia mostly reflected lymphoma, not autoimmunity.

The CDR3 is made up of 18 amino acids. The germline V gene encodes CDR1 GTSNPN and CDR2 SVGIG (reference sequence). On this clonotype: The target antigen is unknown.

One tube held mixed TRB-A and TRB-B primer pools for touch-down PCR. TCRdb reprocessed the multiplex PCR reads and keeps a single row for each CDR3 protein, giving no DNA. Its clone listing holds 6,900 or so distinct CDR3 sequences. This sample also belongs to another study, concerning T cell repertoires in aging, cancer and after chemotherapy. That paper states: Median generation probability rose over the chemotherapy interval in each cancer cohort, suggesting rebound thymic output.

The sequencing sample was made of peripheral blood. The chain joins TRBV30 to TRBJ2-4; TCRdb calls TRBD2, which cannot be checked without DNA. This clonotype was obtained from a human donor in good health. CDR3 residues: CAWSILGRTTLAKNIQYF.